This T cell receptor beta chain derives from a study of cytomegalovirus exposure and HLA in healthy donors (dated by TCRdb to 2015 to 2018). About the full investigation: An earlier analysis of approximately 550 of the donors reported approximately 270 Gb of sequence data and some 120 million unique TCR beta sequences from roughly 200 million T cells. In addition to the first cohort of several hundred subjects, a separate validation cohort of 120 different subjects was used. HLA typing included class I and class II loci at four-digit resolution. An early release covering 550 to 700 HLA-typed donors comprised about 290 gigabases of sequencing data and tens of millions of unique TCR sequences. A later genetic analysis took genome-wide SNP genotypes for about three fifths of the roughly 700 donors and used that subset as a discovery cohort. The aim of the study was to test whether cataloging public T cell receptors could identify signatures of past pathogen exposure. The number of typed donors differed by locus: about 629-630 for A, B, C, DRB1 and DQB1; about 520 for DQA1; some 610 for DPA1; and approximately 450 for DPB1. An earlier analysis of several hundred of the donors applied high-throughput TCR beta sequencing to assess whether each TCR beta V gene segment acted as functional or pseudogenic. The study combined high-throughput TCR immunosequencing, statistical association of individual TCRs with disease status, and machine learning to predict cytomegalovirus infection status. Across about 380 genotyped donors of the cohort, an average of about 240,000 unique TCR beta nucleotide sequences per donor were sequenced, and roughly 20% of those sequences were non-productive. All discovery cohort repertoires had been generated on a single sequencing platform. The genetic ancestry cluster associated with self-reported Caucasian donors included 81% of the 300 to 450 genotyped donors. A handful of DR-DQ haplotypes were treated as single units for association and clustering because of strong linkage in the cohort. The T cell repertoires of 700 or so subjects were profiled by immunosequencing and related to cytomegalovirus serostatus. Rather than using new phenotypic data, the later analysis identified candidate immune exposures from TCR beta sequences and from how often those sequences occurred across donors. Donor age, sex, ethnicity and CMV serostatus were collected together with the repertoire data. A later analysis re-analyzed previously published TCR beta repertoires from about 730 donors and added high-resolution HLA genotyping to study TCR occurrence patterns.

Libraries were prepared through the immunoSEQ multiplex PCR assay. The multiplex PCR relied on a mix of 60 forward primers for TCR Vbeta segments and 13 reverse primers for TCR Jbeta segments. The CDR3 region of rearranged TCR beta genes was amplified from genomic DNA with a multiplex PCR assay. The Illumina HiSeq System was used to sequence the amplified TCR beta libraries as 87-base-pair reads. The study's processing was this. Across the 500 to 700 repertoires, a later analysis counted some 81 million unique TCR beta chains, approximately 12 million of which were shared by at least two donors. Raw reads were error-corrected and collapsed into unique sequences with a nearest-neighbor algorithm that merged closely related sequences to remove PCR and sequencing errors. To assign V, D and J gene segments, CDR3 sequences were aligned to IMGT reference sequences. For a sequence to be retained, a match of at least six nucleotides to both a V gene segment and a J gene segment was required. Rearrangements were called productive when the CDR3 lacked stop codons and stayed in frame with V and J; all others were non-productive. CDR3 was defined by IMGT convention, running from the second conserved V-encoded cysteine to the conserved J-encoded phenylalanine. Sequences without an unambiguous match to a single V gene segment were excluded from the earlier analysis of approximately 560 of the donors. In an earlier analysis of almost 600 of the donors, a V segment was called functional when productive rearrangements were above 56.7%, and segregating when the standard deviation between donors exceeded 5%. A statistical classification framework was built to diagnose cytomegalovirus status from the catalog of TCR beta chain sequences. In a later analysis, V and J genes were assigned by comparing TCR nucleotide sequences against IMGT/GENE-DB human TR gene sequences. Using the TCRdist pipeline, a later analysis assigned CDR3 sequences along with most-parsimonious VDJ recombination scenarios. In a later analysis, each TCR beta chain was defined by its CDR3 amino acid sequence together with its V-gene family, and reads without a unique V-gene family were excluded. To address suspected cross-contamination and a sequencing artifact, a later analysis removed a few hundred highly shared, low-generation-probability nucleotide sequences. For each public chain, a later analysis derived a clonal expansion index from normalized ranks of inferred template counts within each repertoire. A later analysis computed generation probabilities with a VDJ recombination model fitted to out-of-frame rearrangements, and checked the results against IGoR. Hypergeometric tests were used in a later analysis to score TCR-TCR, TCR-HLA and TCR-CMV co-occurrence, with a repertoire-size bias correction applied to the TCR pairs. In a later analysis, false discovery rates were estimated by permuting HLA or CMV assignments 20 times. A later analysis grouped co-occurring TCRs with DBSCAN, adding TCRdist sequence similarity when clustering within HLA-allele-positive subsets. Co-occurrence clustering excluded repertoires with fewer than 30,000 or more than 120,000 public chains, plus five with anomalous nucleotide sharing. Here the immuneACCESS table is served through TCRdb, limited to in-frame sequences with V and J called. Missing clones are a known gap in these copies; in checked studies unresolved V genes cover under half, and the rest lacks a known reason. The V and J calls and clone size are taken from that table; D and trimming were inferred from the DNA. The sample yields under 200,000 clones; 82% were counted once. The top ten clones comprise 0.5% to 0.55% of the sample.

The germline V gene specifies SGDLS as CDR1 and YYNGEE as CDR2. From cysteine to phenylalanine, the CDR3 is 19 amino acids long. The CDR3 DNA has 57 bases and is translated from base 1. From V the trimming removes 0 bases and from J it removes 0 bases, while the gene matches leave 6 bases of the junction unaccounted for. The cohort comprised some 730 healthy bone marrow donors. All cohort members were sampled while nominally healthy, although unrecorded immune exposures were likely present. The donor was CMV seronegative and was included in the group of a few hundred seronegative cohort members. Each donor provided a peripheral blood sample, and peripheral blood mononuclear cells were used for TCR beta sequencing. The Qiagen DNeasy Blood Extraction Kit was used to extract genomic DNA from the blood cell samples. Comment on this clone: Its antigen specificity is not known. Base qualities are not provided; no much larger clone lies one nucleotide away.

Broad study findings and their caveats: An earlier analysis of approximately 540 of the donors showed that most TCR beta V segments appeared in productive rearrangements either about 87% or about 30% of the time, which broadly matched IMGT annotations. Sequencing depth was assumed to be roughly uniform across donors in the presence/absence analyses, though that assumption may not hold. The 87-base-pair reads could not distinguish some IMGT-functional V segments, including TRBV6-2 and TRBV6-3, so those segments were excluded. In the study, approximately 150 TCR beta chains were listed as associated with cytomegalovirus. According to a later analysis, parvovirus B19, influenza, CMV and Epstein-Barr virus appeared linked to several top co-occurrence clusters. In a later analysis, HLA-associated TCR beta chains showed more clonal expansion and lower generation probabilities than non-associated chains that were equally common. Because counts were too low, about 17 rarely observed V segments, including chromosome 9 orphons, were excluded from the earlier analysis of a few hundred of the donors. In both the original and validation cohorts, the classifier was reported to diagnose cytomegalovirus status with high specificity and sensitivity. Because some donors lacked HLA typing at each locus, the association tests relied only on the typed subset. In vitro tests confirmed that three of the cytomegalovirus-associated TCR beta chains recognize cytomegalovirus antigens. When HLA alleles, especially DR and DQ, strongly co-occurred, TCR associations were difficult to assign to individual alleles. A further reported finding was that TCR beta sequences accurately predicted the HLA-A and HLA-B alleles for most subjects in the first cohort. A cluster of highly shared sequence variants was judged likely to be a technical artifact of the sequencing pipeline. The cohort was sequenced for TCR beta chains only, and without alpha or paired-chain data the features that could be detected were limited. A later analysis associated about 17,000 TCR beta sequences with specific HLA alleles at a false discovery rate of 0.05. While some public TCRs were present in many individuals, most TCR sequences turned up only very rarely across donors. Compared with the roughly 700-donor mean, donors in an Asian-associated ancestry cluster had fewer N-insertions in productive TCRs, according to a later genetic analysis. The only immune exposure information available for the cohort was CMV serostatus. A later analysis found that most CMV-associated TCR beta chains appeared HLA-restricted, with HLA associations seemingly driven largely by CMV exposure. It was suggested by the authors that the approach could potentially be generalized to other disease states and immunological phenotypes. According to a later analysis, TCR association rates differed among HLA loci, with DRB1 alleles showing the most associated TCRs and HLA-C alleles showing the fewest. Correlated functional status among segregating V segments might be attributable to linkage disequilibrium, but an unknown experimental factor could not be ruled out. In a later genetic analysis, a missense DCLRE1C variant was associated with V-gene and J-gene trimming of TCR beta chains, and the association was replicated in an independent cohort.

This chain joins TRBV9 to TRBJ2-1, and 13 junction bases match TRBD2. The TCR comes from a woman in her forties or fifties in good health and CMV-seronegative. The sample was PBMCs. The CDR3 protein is CASSVATSGGPFSYNEQFF. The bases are TGTGCCAGCAGCGTAGCGACTAGCGGGGGGCCCTTCTCCTACAATGAGCAGTTCTTC.